Listed below are T cell receptor beta chains from one sample, sequenced in a study of shared clonotypes between healthy human individuals. TCRdb's table, derived via immunoSEQ multiplex PCR, lists solely in-frame clones and lacks some. Of roughly 2.4 million clones in the sample, almost 96% are singletons; the top ten hold less than 0.15%. Specimen: naive CD4+ T cells sorted from blood. The receptors derive from a man in his late teens or twenties in good health. Each CDR3 is given with its conserved first and last residue. D genes are given only for firm matches. Expanded clones are given a class, and other clones once, few, many or no size at all.

j_call cdr3_length d_call v_call clone_size cdr3_nt cdr3_aa
TRBJ1-2 13 TRBD1 TRBV30 - TGTGCCTGGAGGCCGACAGGGAACTATGGCTACACCTTC CAWRPTGNYGYTF
TRBJ1-6 13 - TRBV6-6 - TGTGCCAGCACCCGTCTGACAAATTCACCCCTCCACTTT CASTRLTNSPLHF
TRBJ1-2 15 - TRBV28 - TGTGCCAGCAGTTTATCAGGCGGTCCTAACTATGGCTACACCTTC CASSLSGGPNYGYTF
TRBJ2-1 15 - TRBV15 - TGTGCCACCAAGCCCGGGGTGAGCTCCTACAATGAGCAGTTCTTC CATKPGVSSYNEQFF
TRBJ2-4 16 - TRBV11-2 - TGTGCCAGCAGCCTGTCCTCCGGGGTAGCCAAAAACATTCAGTACTTC CASSLSSGVAKNIQYF
TRBJ1-1 14 - TRBV2 - TGTGCCAGCAGTGAAAGGACAGAGAACACTGAAGCTTTCTTT CASSERTENTEAFF
TRBJ1-2 15 - TRBV21-1 - TGTGCCAGTATCAAGATGGACAGTCCCTTCTATGGCTACACCTTC CASIKMDSPFYGYTF
TRBJ1-4 13 - TRBV29-1 - TGCAGCGTCACCAGGGGCCCCGGTGAAAAACTGTTTTTT CSVTRGPGEKLFF
TRBJ1-1 16 - TRBV11-2 - TGTGCCAGCAGCTTAGGGGATTGGGACACCGGGGCTGAAGCTTTCTTT CASSLGDWDTGAEAFF
TRBJ2-7 13 TRBD1 TRBV5-4 - TGTGCCAGCAGCACGGAACAGGGGAACGAGCAGTACTTC CASSTEQGNEQYF
TRBJ1-2 16 - TRBV6-1 - TGTGCCAGCAGTGATAATATGGTTGGGAAGGTTGACGGCTACACCTTC CASSDNMVGKVDGYTF
TRBJ2-7 13 TRBD2 TRBV25-1 - TGTGCCAGCGGCCTAGCGGGAGGGGGCGAGCAGTACTTC CASGLAGGGEQYF
TRBJ2-5 15 - TRBV11-2 - TGTGCCAGCAGCTTTAGGGGGGACAGACAAGAGACCCAGTACTTC CASSFRGDRQETQYF
TRBJ1-3 11 - TRBV6-6 - TGTGCCAGCAATGTTGGAAACACCATATATTTT CASNVGNTIYF
TRBJ2-7 15 - TRBV7-9 - TGTGCCAGCAGCCATTCCGGGTCCTCCTCCTACGAGCAGTACTTC CASSHSGSSSYEQYF
TRBJ1-6 15 - TRBV6-5 - TGTGCCAGCAGTTACTTACAGGGACCTAATTCACCCCTCCACTTT CASSYLQGPNSPLHF
TRBJ1-2 17 TRBD1 TRBV5-4 - TGTGCCAGCAGCTTGGGTTTGACGGGACAGGGTTTGGGTGGCTACACCTTC CASSLGLTGQGLGGYTF
TRBJ1-1 14 - TRBV2 once TGTGCCAGCAGTCCAGCTCACCCGAACACTGAAGCTTTCTTT CASSPAHPNTEAFF
TRBJ1-1 13 - TRBV2 - TGTGCCAGCAGTGAAGCAGTGCTGACTGAAGCTTTCTTT CASSEAVLTEAFF
TRBJ2-1 13 - TRBV6-5 - TGTGCCAGCAGTTACACAGGGTACAATGAGCAGTTCTTC CASSYTGYNEQFF
TRBJ1-2 13 - TRBV28 - TGTGCCAGCAGACCACAGGGAAACTATGGCTACACCTTC CASRPQGNYGYTF
TRBJ1-1 19 - TRBV4-3 - TGCGCCAGCAGCCAAGGAAGGGGACTCTACATGACCGTGAACACTGAAGCTTTCTTT CASSQGRGLYMTVNTEAFF
TRBJ2-6 18 TRBD2 TRBV2 - TGTGCCAGCAGGGGACTAGCGGGGGTTAGCTCTGGGGCCAACGTCCTGACTTTC CASRGLAGVSSGANVLTF
TRBJ2-3 15 TRBD2 TRBV5-1 - TGCGCCAGCAGCCGACTAGCGGGGGGTACAGATACGCAGTATTTT CASSRLAGGTDTQYF
TRBJ2-3 14 - TRBV5-4 - TGTGCCAGCAGCTCGTTAGAAGGAACAGATACGCAGTATTTT CASSSLEGTDTQYF
TRBJ2-1 15 TRBD2 TRBV11-3 - TGTGCCAGCAGCCCTCGGGAGGGAGTAGTTAATGAGCAGTTCTTC CASSPREGVVNEQFF
TRBJ1-1 11 TRBD1 TRBV29-1 - TGCAGCGTTCGTCGAGGGACAGCAGCTTTCTTT CSVRRGTAAFF
TRBJ2-1 16 TRBD2 TRBV18 - TGTGCCAGCTCACCTAGCCTAGCGGGAATTGGGAATGAGCAGTTCTTC CASSPSLAGIGNEQFF
TRBJ2-7 14 - TRBV27 - TGTGCCACTTGCCGGGAACCAGGCTCCTACGAGCAGTACTTC CATCREPGSYEQYF
TRBJ2-2 16 TRBD1 TRBV5-1 - TGCGCCAGCAGCTCGACAGGGGGTCGGGGCACCGGGGAGCTGTTTTTT CASSSTGGRGTGELFF
TRBJ1-1 14 - TRBV4-1 - TGCGCCAGCAGCCAAGACAGGGTACCGACTGAAGCTTTCTTT CASSQDRVPTEAFF
TRBJ2-5 12 TRBD1 TRBV29-1 few TGCAGCGTCGGGACAGGGGGGGAGACCCAGTACTTC CSVGTGGETQYF
TRBJ1-6 15 - TRBV5-1 - TGCGCCAGCAGCTTACAGAGCTCCTATAATTCACCCCTCCACTTT CASSLQSSYNSPLHF
TRBJ2-7 15 - TRBV6-1 - TGTGCCAGCAGTGGTACATACAGGGTTTCCTACGAGCAGTACTTC CASSGTYRVSYEQYF
TRBJ2-3 14 TRBD2 TRBV11-2 - TGTGCCAGCAGTAGCGGGGGGGCCGGAGATACGCAGTATTTT CASSSGGAGDTQYF
TRBJ2-7 11 - TRBV7-2 - TGTGCCAGCAGCTTAGAACAAGAGCAGTACTTC CASSLEQEQYF
TRBJ1-2 14 - TRBV5-4 once TGTGCCAGCAGCTTGCTCCAGGGCGACTATGGCTACACCTTC CASSLLQGDYGYTF
TRBJ2-7 15 - TRBV19 - TGTGCCAGTAGTTTATCGACTCAAATCGCCTCCGAGCAGTACTTC CASSLSTQIASEQYF
TRBJ2-3 14 - TRBV27 - TGTGCCAGCAGTACCAACCCCAGCACAGATACGCAGTATTTT CASSTNPSTDTQYF
TRBJ2-7 14 - TRBV4-1 - TGCGCCAGCAGCCGAACTAGGGCGGAGTACGAGCAGTACTTC CASSRTRAEYEQYF
TRBJ1-2 13 TRBD1 TRBV19 - TGTGCCAGTAGTACCCCAGGGGGAGGTGGCTACACCTTC CASSTPGGGGYTF
TRBJ1-6 13 - TRBV2 - TGTGCCAGTGAGGGGTCCGGGAATTCACCCCTCCACTTT CASEGSGNSPLHF
TRBJ2-1 19 TRBD2 TRBV18 - TGTGCCAGCTCACCCCAGCCCACCTTACTAGCGGAAAAATCTAATGAGCAGTTCTTC CASSPQPTLLAEKSNEQFF
TRBJ1-2 16 TRBD1 TRBV5-1 - TGCGCCAGCAGCCTAGATCGCTGGACAGGGTCGGGCGGCTACACCTTC CASSLDRWTGSGGYTF
TRBJ2-2 15 TRBD1 TRBV9 - TGTGCCAGCAGGTGGGACAGCACGAACACCGGGGAGCTGTTTTTT CASRWDSTNTGELFF
TRBJ2-5 12 - TRBV2 - TGTGCCAGCAGGGCCGGCCAAGAGACCCAGTACTTC CASRAGQETQYF
TRBJ2-7 13 - TRBV5-4 - TGTGCCAGCAGCCAGGACAGTAGCTACGAGCAGTACTTC CASSQDSSYEQYF
TRBJ2-4 13 - TRBV2 - TGTGCCAGCAGCCCGGGACCGGTCGACATTCAGTACTTC CASSPGPVDIQYF
TRBJ2-7 15 TRBD1 TRBV11-2 - TGTGCCAGCAGCTTAGGGCAGGGGGCCTCCTACGAGCAGTACTTC CASSLGQGASYEQYF
TRBJ1-5 16 - TRBV5-6 - TGTGCCAGCAGCGAAAACGGACAGACGAGTAATCAGCCCCAGCATTTT CASSENGQTSNQPQHF